This T cell receptor beta chain was found in a study of T cells in Graves' hyperthyroidism and ophthalmopathy. TCR beta CDR3 sequences were amplified from RNA transcripts. With the HTBI primer set, the TCR CDR3 went through a first round of RT-PCR. TCRdb re-called the multiplex PCR reads with MiXCR, one entry per CDR3 protein. Counted here are hundreds of thousands of distinct CDR3 sequences, approximately 14% occurring once; the ten biggest clones make up just under 25%. Germline V gene lookup returns CDR1 DFQATT and CDR2 SNEGSKA (reference sequence). The CDR3 totals 14 residues. V lost 3 bases to trimming and J lost 8 bases, with 19 bases between them. In patients aged 18 to 65, hyperthyroidism was newly diagnosed, with duration under 2 months.

Sequencing used blood. J is TRBJ1-1 and V is TRBV20-1; D gene ambiguous. The sequence was obtained from a woman under 40 with Graves' hyperthyroidism. This chain's CDR3 is CSASIELGSAEAFF. CDR3 nucleotides: TGCAGTGCTAGTATCGAGCTGGGATCCGCAGAAGCTTTCTTT.